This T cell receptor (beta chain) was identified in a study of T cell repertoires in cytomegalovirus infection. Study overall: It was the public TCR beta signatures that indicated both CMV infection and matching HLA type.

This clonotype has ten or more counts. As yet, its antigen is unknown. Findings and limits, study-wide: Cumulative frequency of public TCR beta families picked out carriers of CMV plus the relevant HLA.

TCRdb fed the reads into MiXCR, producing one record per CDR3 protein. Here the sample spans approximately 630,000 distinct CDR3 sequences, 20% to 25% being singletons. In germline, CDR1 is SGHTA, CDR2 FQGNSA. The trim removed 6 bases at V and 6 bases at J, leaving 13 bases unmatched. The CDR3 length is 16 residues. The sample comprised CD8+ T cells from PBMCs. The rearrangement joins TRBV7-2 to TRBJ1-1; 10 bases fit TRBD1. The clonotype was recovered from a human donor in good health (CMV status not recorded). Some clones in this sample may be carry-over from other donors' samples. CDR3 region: CASRDFAGTGVAEAFF. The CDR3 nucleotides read TGTGCCAGCAGGGACTTTGCCGGGACAGGGGTCGCTGAAGCTTTCTTT. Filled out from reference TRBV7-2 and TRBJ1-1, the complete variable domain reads GAGVSQSPSNKVTEKGKDVELRCDPISGHTALYWYRQSLGQGLEFLIYFQGNSAPDKSGLPSDRFSAERTGGSVSTLTIQRTQQEDSAVYLCASRDFAGTGVAEAFFGQGTRLTVV.